This T cell receptor beta chain emerged from a study of T-cell reconstitution after alpha-beta-depleted transplantation in children. V was trimmed by 3 bases and J by 7 bases, leaving 10 bases between them. The CDR3 runs to 13 residues. Looked up from germline, CDR1 is LNHDA and CDR2 is SQIVND (reference sequence). Unique molecular identifiers were built into the TCRbeta library. TCRdb reanalysed the PCR reads using MiXCR and keeps one entry per CDR3 protein. The sample holds fewer than 750,000 distinct CDR3 sequences, 25% to 30% seen once. The sequenced sample was PBMCs, obtained before TCRalphabeta/CD19-depleted stem cell transplant. The receptor's source is a boy under two years old with Wiskott-Aldrich syndrome, due to receive a stem cell transplant. V gene TRBV19 combines with J gene TRBJ2-1; the D is unclear. In DNA form, the CDR3 reads TGTGCCAGTAGTATGGGAAGAGAAAATGAGCAGTTCTTC. Translation: CASSMGRENEQFF.